This T cell receptor beta chain was sequenced for a study of patients and donors after allogeneic stem cell transplantation. Each CDR3 protein gets one entry after TCRdb re-called the RT-PCR reads with MiXCR. Altogether more than 850,000 distinct CDR3 sequences are present, more than 15% being singletons, with the ten largest covering 6%. The CDR3 runs 16 residues. V dropped 4 bases and J dropped 8 bases, with 24 bases sitting between them. CDR1 and CDR2 from the germline V gene are SGHRS and YFSETQ. The sequenced sample consisted of blood, either unsorted or a sorted T cell fraction (not recorded which). The V call is TRBV5-1, the J call TRBJ1-1, with D unclear. This sequence originates from a human donor who was either an allogeneic HSCT recipient or a stem cell or donor lymphocyte infusion donor (not recorded which). It is not recorded whose cells these are; they may come from a transplant donor. CDR3 residues: CASSPRYLPEVREAFF. The CDR3 DNA is TGCGCCAGCAGCCCCCGATATCTTCCAGAGGTCCGGGAAGCTTTCTTT.